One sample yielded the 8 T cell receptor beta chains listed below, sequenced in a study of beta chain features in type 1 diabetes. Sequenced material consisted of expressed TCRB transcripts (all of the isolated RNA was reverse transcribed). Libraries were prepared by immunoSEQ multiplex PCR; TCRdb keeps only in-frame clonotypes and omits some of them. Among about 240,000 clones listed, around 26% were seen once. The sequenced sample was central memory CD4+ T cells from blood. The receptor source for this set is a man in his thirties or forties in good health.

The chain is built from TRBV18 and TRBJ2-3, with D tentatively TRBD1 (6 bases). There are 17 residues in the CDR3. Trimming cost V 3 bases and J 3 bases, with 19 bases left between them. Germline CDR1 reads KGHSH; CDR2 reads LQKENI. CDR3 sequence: CASSPAGAGRGTDTQYF. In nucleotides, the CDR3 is TGTGCCAGCTCACCCGCAGGGGCAGGCCGGGGAACAGATACGCAGTATTTT.

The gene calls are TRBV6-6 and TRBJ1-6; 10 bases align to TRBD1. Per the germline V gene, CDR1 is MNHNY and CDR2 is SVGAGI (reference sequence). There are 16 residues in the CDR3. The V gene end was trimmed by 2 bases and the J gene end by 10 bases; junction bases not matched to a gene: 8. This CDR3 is CASSYGDRGVGSPLHF. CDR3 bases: TGTGCCAGCAGTTACGGGGACAGGGGTGTGGGGTCACCCCTCCACTTT.

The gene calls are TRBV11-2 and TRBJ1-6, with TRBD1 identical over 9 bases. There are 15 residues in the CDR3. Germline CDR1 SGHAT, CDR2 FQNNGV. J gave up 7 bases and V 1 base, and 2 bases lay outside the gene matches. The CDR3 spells CASSLAGTGNSPLHF. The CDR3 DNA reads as TGTGCCAGCAGCTTAGCCGGGACAGGGAATTCACCCCTCCACTTT. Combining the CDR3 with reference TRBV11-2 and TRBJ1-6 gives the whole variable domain EAGVAQSPRYKIIEKRQSVAFWCNPISGHATLYWYQQILGQGPKLLIQFQNNGVVDDSQLPKDRFSAERLKGVDSTLKIQPAKLEDSAVYLCASSLAGTGNSPLHFGNGTRLTVT.

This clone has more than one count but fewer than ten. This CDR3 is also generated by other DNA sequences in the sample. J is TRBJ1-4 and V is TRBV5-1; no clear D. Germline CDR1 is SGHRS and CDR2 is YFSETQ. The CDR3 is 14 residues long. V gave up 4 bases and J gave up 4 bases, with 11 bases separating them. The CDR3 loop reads CASSQRTGNEKLFF. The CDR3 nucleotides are TGCGCCAGCAGCCAAAGGACGGGTAATGAAAAACTGTTTTTT.

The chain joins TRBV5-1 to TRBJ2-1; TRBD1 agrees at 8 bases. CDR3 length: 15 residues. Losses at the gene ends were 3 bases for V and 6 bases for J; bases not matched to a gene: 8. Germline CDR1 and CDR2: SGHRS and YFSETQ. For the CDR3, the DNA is TGCGCCAGCAGCTCGAGACAGGGGACACGCAATGAGCAGTTCTTC. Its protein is CASSSRQGTRNEQFF. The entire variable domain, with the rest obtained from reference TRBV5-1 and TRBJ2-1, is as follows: KAGVTQTPRYLIKTRGQQVTLSCSPISGHRSVSWYQQTPGQGLQFLFEYFSETQRNKGNFPGRFSGRQFSNSRSEMNVSTLELGDSALYLCASSSRQGTRNEQFFGPGTRLTVL.

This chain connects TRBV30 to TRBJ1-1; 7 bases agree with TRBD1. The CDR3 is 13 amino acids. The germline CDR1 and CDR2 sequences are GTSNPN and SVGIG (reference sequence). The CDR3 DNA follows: TGTGTCCTGTGTTTAGGGGGCAACACTGAAGCTTTCTTT. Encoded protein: CVLCLGGNTEAFF.

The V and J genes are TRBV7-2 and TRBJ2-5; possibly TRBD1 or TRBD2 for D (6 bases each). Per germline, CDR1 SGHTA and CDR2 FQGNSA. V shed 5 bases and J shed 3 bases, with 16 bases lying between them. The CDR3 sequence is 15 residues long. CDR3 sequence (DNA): TGTGCCAGCAGCCCAGGGGACTCCTCGGAAGAGACCCAGTACTTC. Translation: CASSPGDSSEETQYF.

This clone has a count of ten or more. Here the CDR3 reads CSVRSPNEQFF. The CDR3 DNA reads as TGCAGCGTTCGAAGCCCCAATGAGCAGTTCTTC. The chain combines TRBV29-1 with TRBJ2-1; D is undetermined. This CDR3 region has 11 residues. The germline V and J ends were trimmed by 5 bases and 6 bases, with 8 bases remaining between them. Germline CDR1 SQVTM, CDR2 ANQGSEA.